The entry below gives a single T cell receptor beta chain sequence along with its context. What it binds is not known. Assay: immunoSEQ multiplex PCR; the TCRdb copy retains only in-frame clones and omits some. The sample consists of some 1,600,000 clones, 98% of them appearing once. Between the trimmed V and J ends, which lost 6 bases and 5 bases, there was a span of 13 bases. Germline lookup yields CDR1 SGHTA and CDR2 FQGNSA. The CDR3 is 13 residues long. The source of the sample is a study of shared clonotypes between healthy human individuals. Broader study findings: Estimated clonotype richness was generally higher in naive than memory subsets. The study found lower generation probabilities in non-shared clonotypes than in those shared by all four donors.

The sequence was collected from a man in his thirties or forties in good health. The sample comprised naive CD4+ T cells sorted from blood. Subset specified: CD45RA+ positively selected. V usage is TRBV7-2 and J usage is TRBJ2-5; no reliable D call. In nucleotides, the CDR3 is TGTGCCAGCAGACAAACTCCGTTGGAGACCCAGTACTTC. It codes for CASRQTPLETQYF.